This T cell receptor delta chain emerged from a study of delta chain sequences of gamma delta T cells (dated 2017 in TCRdb). A word on this clone: Its binding antigen is unknown. TCRdb's listed protein matches a much larger clone and diverges from this DNA's translation at residue 3, likely through a read error; the protein shown comes from the DNA.

Library preparation used PCR. Sequencing was performed on an Illumina MiSeq. The public reads were reprocessed by TCRdb using CATT, and rows of matching DNA were later combined. In this sample the table shows under 3,500 delta-chain clones, less than 75% of which occur a single time. Of the sample, 55% to 60% is held by the ten largest clones. The CDR3 numbers 16 residues from cysteine through phenylalanine. The sequence is cut down to CDR3 DNA, 48 bases in frame from base 1. Sequences GEAIGNYY (CDR1) and EKD (CDR2) are obtained from the germline V gene. The TCR comes from a human donor with breast cancer. The chain couples TRDV2 to TRDJ3, with no confidently assigned D gene. The sequenced sample was a tumor sample. The nucleotide sequence is TGTGCCTTTGACTCATCTACCTCCTGGGACACCCGACAGATGTTTTTC. Translated, it gives CAFDSSTSWDTRQMFF.